The clone carrying this T cell receptor beta chain was observed a handful of times. Study processing details: Reference gene primer amplification gave estimated nucleated cell counts. TCRdb's copy holds only in-frame clones and misses some; the assay was immunoSEQ multiplex PCR. The D gene and trimming were derived from the DNA, and the V and J assignments and clone size from that table. The sample has 380,000 or so clones, around 89% seen once. This record comes from a study of blood T cell repertoires in COVID-19. Study information: Sites in the United States, Italy and Spain provided acute and convalescent COVID-19 samples. PBMCs, B-cell-depleted T cells, or T cells provided the cDNA or gDNA that made up the material.

The sequence was obtained from a middle-aged man with acute or convalescent COVID-19. Sample: peripheral blood.

DNA for the CDR3: TGTGCCAGCAGTTTCAGGAACACTGAAGCTTTCTTT. Its translation: CASSFRNTEAFF. V gene TRBV12-3 or TRBV12-4 combines with J gene TRBJ1-1; no firm D call. V lost 3 bases and J lost 1, with 3 bases in between. This CDR3 has 12 amino acids.